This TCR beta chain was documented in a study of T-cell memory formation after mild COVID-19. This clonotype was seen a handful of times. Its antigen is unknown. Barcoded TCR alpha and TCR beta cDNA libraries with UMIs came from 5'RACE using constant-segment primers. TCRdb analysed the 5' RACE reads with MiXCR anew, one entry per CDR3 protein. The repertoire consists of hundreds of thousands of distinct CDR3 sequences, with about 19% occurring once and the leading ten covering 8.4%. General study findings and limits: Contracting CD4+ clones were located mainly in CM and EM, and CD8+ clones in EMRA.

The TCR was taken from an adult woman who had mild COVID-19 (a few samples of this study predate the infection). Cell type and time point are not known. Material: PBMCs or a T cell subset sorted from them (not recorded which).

CDR3 coding DNA: TGTGCCTCACATAGCGGGGGGATAGAGACCCAGTACTTC. As protein: CASHSGGIETQYF. The chain has TRBV30 and TRBJ2-5, with 10 bases identical to TRBD2. Germline loops: CDR1 GTSNPN, CDR2 SVGIG (reference sequence). The CDR3 has 13 residues. After removal of 7 bases from V and 4 bases from J, the junction contained 6 bases not matched to a gene.